Following are 19 T cell receptor beta chains from one sample sequenced in a study of blood T cell repertoires in COVID-19. Profiling relied on immunoSEQ multiplex PCR, and the TCRdb table lists in-frame clones only, not all of them. The sample has approximately 71,000 clones, about 86% seen once. The sequenced sample consisted of peripheral blood. Receptors were obtained from a man over 45 with acute or convalescent COVID-19.

The rearrangement joins TRBV27 to TRBJ2-2, with D perhaps matching TRBD2 (6 bases). The CDR3 covers 14 residues. In germline, CDR1 is MNHEY, CDR2 SMNVEV (reference sequence). Deletions cut 7 bases from V and 6 bases from J, with 15 bases between. The CDR3 loop reads CASTRIAAAGELFF. The CDR3 nucleotides are TGTGCCAGCACCCGAATAGCGGCTGCCGGGGAGCTGTTTTTT.

The chain carries TRBV5-1 and TRBJ2-3; no definite D call. Germline V gives CDR1 SGHRS, CDR2 YFSETQ. This CDR3 is built from 17 residues. V shed 2 bases and J shed 1 base, with 17 bases lying between them. CDR3 in amino acids: CASSFAHRVRRTDTQYF. In DNA form, the CDR3 reads TGCGCCAGCAGCTTCGCCCACAGAGTTCGCCGCACAGATACGCAGTATTTT. Drawing the rest from reference TRBV5-1 and TRBJ2-3, the complete variable domain is KAGVTQTPRYLIKTRGQQVTLSCSPISGHRSVSWYQQTPGQGLQFLFEYFSETQRNKGNFPGRFSGRQFSNSRSEMNVSTLELGDSALYLCASSFAHRVRRTDTQYFGPGTRLTVL.

The V gene is TRBV10-2, the J gene TRBJ1-2; maybe TRBD1 (6 bases). CDR1 and CDR2 (germline): WSHSY, SAAADI. V shed 4 bases and J shed 4 bases, with 16 bases lying between them. The CDR3 is made up of 15 amino acids. The CDR3, as DNA: TGCGCCAGCAGTGGGACAGATCCCCCTCTCTATGGCTACACCTTC. Amino acid sequence: CASSGTDPPLYGYTF.

The chain is built from TRBV6-1 and TRBJ1-4, with 8 bases lining up with TRBD1. The ends lost 4 bases at V and 3 bases at J; junction bases unmatched: 7. This CDR3 has 16 amino acids. Germline CDR1 and CDR2: MNHNS and SASEGT. CDR3 nucleotides: TGTGCCAGCAGTGTCCGACCGGGACAGGCTAATGAAAAACTGTTTTTT. Protein: CASSVRPGQANEKLFF.

This chain links TRBV29-1 with TRBJ1-2, with a possible D match to TRBD1 (5 bases). The CDR3 runs to 13 residues. Germline loops: CDR1 SQVTM, CDR2 ANQGSEA. V lost 7 bases and J 0 bases, leaving 12 bases between the germline ends. CDR3: CSARDSTNYGYTF. The CDR3 DNA reads as TGCAGCGCTAGGGACTCTACTAACTATGGCTACACCTTC.

CDR3 residues: CASSIGTSGAPLDEQFF. In nucleotides, the CDR3 is TGTGCCAGTAGTATCGGGACTAGCGGGGCCCCTTTGGATGAGCAGTTCTTC. V is TRBV19 and J is TRBJ2-1; the match to TRBD2 covers 13 bases. The CDR3 is 17 amino acids. From germline, CDR1 is LNHDA and CDR2 SQIVND (reference sequence). With 3 bases clipped from V and 8 bases from J, the junction kept 10 bases outside the gene matches.

The J gene is TRBJ2-7, the V gene TRBV4-1; 9 bases line up with TRBD1. Per germline, CDR1 MGHRA and CDR2 YSYEKL. This CDR3 region has 14 residues. J was trimmed by 3 bases and V by 3 bases; bases with no gene match: 3. The CDR3 nucleotides read TGCGCCAGCAGCCAGCGACAGGGGGTCTACGAGCAGTACTTC. Translated, it gives CASSQRQGVYEQYF.

The V and J genes are TRBV5-6 and TRBJ2-2, with 7 bases that match TRBD2. Trimming took 4 bases from V and 0 from J; bases not matched to a gene: 6. CDR3 length: 16 residues. Germline V gene data show CDR1 as SGHDT and CDR2 as YYEEEE. CDR3 in DNA: TGTGCCAGCAGCCCCTCCGGGAGGCCGAACACCGGGGAGCTGTTTTTT. This encodes CASSPSGRPNTGELFF.

This clone was detected only once. The chain carries TRBV27 and TRBJ2-1, with D possibly matching TRBD2 (5 bases). The CDR3 sequence is 16 residues long. Trimming cost V 1 base and J 3 bases, with 13 bases left between them. CDR1 is MNHEY, CDR2 SMNVEV, per germline (reference sequence). DNA for the CDR3: TGTGCCAGCAGTTTATGGGGAGAGGCTCTCTACAATGAGCAGTTCTTC. It encodes CASSLWGEALYNEQFF.

This sequence joins TRBV10-3 and TRBJ2-3; D gene unclear. Per the germline V gene, CDR1 is ENHRY and CDR2 is SYGVKD. The V and J ends lost 1 base and 0 bases respectively, with 8 bases between them. The CDR3 spans 15 residues. The CDR3 nucleotides are TGTGCCATCAGTGAGTACAGCAGCAGCACAGATACGCAGTATTTT. Its translation is CAISEYSSSTDTQYF.

In regard to this clone: Other DNA sequences in the sample encode the same CDR3. The J gene is TRBJ2-1, the V gene TRBV19; perhaps TRBD2 as D (7 bases). CDR1 is LNHDA and CDR2 is SQIVND in the germline V gene (reference sequence). V lost 2 bases to trimming and J lost 2 bases, with 13 bases between them. The CDR3 totals 16 residues. CDR3 protein: CASSILGGATYNEQFF. CDR3 DNA: TGTGCCAGTAGTATATTGGGGGGGGCGACCTACAATGAGCAGTTCTTC.

The V call is TRBV9, the J call TRBJ2-2; 7 bases are a match to TRBD1. The V gene end was trimmed by 3 bases and the J gene end by 3 bases; junction bases not matched to a gene: 5. The CDR3 length is 15 residues. The V gene's germline CDR1 is SGDLS and CDR2 YYNGEE. The CDR3: CASSETGWYTGELFF. The CDR3 bases are TGTGCCAGCAGCGAGACAGGGTGGTACACCGGGGAGCTGTTTTTT.

The chain recombines TRBV10-1 with TRBJ2-7; a possible D gene is TRBD2 (6 bases). Deletions cut 3 bases from V and 7 bases from J, with 16 bases between. Germline CDR1 WNHNN, CDR2 SYGVQD (reference sequence). The CDR3 is made up of 14 amino acids. The CDR3 DNA reads TGCGCCAGCAGTGACCCTACCATGGAGGGGGAGCAGTACTTC. Amino acids: CASSDPTMEGEQYF.

The CDR3 region is CASSETQGAHSPLHF. The CDR3 nucleotides are TGTGCCAGCAGTGAAACACAGGGGGCCCATTCACCCCTCCACTTT. The genes are TRBV2 and TRBJ1-6; 9 bases agree with TRBD1. The CDR3 loop spans 15 amino acids. Germline loops: CDR1 SNHLY, CDR2 FYNNEI. The ends lost 2 bases at V and 8 bases at J; junction bases unmatched: 4.

This chain connects TRBV7-2 to TRBJ1-1; D possibly corresponds to TRBD1 (5 bases). The CDR3 runs to 15 residues. The V end was cut by 1 base, the J end by 1 base, with 10 bases between. Germline CDR1 is SGHTA and CDR2 is FQGNSA. The CDR3 sequence: CASSLVGASNTEAFF. The CDR3 DNA sequence: TGTGCCAGCAGCTTAGTAGGGGCCTCGAACACTGAAGCTTTCTTT.

The chain employs TRBV27 and TRBJ1-5; TRBD1 matches 8 bases. The germline gives CDR1 MNHEY, CDR2 SMNVEV (reference sequence). The CDR3 totals 14 residues. Trimming removed 5 bases from V and 1 base from J; junction bases left unmatched: 1. The CDR3: CASSRQGSNQPQHF. CDR3 nucleotides: TGTGCCAGCAGTCGACAGGGGAGCAATCAGCCCCAGCATTTT.

The rearrangement links TRBV11-3 to TRBJ2-5; no clear D gene. The germline V gene has CDR1 SGHNT and CDR2 YENEEA. This CDR3 has 16 amino acids. Trimming took 1 base from V and 1 from J, leaving 13 bases between them. The CDR3: CASSLALNWAQETQYF. The DNA of the CDR3 is TGTGCCAGCAGCTTAGCCCTAAACTGGGCCCAAGAGACCCAGTACTTC.

The genes are TRBV10-3 and TRBJ2-1, with 7 bases aligning to TRBD2. CDR1 and CDR2 from the germline V gene are ENHRY and SYGVKD. CDR3 length equals 15 residues. V shed 7 bases, J shed 3 bases, and the junction held 9 bases outside the gene matches. CDR3 nucleotide sequence: TGTGCCATCACCCCGGGAGGTCCCAACTACAATGAGCAGTTCTTC. Protein: CAITPGGPNYNEQFF.

The chain employs TRBV16 and TRBJ1-1; 7 nucleotides match TRBD1. The CDR3 runs 15 residues. Germline V gene lookup returns CDR1 KGHSY and CDR2 FQNENV. Trimming cost V 2 bases and J 6 bases; bases outside gene matches: 9. CDR3: CASSQGDRVVSEAFF. The CDR3 bases are TGTGCCAGCAGCCAAGGCGACAGGGTAGTATCTGAAGCTTTCTTT.